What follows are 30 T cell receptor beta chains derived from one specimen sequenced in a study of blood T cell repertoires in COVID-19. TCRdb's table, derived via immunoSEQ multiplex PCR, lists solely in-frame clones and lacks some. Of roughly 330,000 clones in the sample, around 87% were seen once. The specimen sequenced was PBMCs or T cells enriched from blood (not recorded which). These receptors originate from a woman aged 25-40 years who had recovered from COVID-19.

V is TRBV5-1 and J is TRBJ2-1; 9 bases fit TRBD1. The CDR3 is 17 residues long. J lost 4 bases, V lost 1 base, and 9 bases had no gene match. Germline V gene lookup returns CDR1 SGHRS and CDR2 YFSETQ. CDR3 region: CASSLPPGQGRYNEQFF. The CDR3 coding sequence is TGCGCCAGCAGCTTGCCCCCCGGACAGGGGAGGTACAATGAGCAGTTCTTC.

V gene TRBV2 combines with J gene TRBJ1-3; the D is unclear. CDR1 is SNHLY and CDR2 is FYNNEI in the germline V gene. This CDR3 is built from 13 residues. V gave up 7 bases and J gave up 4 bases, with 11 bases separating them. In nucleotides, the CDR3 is TGTGCCAGCACTCCGAGGGCGGGAAACACCATATATTTT. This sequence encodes CASTPRAGNTIYF.

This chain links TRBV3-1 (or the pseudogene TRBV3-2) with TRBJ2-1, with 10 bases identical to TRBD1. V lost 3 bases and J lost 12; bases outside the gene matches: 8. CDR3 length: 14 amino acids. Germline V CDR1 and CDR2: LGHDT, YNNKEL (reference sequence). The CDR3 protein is CASSHGTGDMGQFF. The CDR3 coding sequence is TGTGCCAGCAGCCATGGGACAGGGGATATGGGGCAGTTCTTC.

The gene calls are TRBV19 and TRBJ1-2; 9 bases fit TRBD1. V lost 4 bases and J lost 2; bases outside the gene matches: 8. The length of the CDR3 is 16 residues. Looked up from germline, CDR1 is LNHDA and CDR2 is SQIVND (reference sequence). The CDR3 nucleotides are TGTGCCAGTAGTACCCGGACAGGGGAAGTGAACTATGGCTACACCTTC. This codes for CASSTRTGEVNYGYTF.

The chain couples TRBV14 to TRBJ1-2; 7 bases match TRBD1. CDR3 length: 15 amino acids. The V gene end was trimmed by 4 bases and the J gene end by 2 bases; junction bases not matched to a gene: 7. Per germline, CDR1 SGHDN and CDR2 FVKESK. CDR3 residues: CASSLLRDSNYGYTF. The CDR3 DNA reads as TGTGCCAGCAGCCTCCTCCGGGACAGCAACTATGGCTACACCTTC.

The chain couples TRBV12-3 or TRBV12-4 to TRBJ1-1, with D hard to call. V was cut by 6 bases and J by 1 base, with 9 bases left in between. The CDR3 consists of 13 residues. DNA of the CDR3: TGTGCCAGCAGCTATCTCCGGAACACTGAAGCTTTCTTT. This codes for CASSYLRNTEAFF.

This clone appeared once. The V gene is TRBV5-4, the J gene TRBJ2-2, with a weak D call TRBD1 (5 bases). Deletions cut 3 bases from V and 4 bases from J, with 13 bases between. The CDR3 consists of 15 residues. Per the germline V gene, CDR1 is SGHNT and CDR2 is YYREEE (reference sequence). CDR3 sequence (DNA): TGTGCCAGCAGCTCCCTAATTGACAGCACCGGGGAGCTGTTTTTT. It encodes CASSSLIDSTGELFF.

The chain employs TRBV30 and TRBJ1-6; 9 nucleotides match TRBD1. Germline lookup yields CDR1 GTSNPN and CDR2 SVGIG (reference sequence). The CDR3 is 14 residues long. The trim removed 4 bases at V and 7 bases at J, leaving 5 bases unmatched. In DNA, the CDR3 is TGTGCCTGGAACACCGGGACAGGGAATTCACCCCTCCACTTT. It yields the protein CAWNTGTGNSPLHF.

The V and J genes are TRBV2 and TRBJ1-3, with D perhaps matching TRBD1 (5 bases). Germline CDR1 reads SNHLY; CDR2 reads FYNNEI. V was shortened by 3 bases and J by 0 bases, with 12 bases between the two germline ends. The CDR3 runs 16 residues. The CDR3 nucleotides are TGTGCCAGCAGTGACACACAGACAGTCTCTGGAAACACCATATATTTT. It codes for CASSDTQTVSGNTIYF.

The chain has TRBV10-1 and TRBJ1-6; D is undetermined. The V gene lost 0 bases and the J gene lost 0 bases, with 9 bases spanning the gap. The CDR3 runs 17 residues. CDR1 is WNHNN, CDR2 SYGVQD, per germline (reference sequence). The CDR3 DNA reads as TGCGCCAGCAGTGAGTCGACGGAGAACTCCTATAATTCACCCCTCCACTTT. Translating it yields CASSESTENSYNSPLHF.

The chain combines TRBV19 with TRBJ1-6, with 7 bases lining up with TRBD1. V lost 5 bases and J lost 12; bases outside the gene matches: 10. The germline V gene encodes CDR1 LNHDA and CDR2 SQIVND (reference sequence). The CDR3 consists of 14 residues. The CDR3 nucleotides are TGTGCCAGTAGTGGGGGACAGCGCACAGAACCCCTCCACTTT. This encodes CASSGGQRTEPLHF.

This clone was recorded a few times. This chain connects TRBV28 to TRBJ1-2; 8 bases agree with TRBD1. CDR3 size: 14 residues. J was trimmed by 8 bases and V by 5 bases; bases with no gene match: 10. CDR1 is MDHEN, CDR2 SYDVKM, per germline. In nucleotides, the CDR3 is TGTGCCAGCAGTACGACAGGGGAGGGAGGAGGCTACACCTTC. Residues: CASSTTGEGGGYTF.

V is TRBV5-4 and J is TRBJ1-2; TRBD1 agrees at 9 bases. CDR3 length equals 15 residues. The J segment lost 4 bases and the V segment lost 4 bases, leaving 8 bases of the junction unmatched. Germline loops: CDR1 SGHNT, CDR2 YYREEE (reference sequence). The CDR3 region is CASSPGDRASYGYTF. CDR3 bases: TGTGCCAGCAGCCCGGGGGACAGGGCCTCCTATGGCTACACCTTC.

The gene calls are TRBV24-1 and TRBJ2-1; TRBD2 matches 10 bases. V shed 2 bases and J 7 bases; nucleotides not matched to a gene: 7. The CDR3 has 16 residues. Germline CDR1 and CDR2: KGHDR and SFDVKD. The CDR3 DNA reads TGTGCCACCAGTGATTCCGTAGCGGGGGGCATGAATGAGCAGTTCTTC. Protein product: CATSDSVAGGMNEQFF.

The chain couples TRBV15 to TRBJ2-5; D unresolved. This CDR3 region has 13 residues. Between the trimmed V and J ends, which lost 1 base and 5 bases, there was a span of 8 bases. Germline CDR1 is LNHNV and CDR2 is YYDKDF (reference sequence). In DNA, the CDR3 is TGTGCCACCAGCAGAGGTAACGGGGAGACCCAGTACTTC. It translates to CATSRGNGETQYF.

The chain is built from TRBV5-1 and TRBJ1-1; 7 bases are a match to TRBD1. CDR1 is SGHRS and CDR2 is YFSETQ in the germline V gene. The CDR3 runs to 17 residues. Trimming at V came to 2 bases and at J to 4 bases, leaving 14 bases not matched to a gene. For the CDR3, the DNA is TGCGCCAGCAGCTTTGGACCACGAACAGGGGAGGTCACTGAAGCTTTCTTT. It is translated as CASSFGPRTGEVTEAFF.

The chain's CDR3 is CASRTRDSPFYGYTF. DNA of the CDR3: TGTGCCAGCAGGACCCGGGACAGCCCGTTCTATGGCTACACCTTC. V and J are TRBV27 and TRBJ1-2; TRBD1 aligns across 7 bases. The CDR3 is 15 amino acids. Per the germline V gene, CDR1 is MNHEY and CDR2 is SMNVEV (reference sequence). The V and J ends lost 6 bases and 4 bases, in that order; junction bases with no gene match: 11.

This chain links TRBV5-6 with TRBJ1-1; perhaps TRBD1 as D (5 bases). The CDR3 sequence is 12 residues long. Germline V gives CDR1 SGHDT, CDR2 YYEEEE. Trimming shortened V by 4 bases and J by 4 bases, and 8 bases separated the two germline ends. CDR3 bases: TGTGCCAGCAGCCCAGGGTCCACTGAAGCTTTCTTT. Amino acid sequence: CASSPGSTEAFF.

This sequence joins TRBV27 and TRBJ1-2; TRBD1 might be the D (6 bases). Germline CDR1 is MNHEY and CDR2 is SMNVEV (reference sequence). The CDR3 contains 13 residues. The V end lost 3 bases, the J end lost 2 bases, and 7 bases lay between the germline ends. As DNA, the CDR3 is TGTGCCAGCAGTTTTGGACAGAACTATGGCTACACCTTC. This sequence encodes CASSFGQNYGYTF.

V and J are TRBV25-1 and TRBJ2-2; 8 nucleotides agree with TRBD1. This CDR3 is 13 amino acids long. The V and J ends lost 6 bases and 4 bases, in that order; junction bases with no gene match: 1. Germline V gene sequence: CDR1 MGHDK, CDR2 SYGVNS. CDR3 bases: TGTGCCAGCAGACAGGGGGGCACCGGGGAGCTGTTTTTT. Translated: CASRQGGTGELFF.

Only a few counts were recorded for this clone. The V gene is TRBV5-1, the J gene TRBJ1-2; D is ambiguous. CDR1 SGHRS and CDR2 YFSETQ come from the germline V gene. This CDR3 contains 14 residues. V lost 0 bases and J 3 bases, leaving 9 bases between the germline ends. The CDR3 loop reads CASSLAGLDYGYTF. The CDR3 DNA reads TGCGCCAGCAGCTTGGCCGGGTTGGACTATGGCTACACCTTC.

This chain's CDR3 is CASSLTGYSGANVLTF. The CDR3 DNA sequence: TGTGCCAGCAGCTTGACAGGATACTCTGGGGCCAACGTCCTGACTTTC. The V and J genes are TRBV7-9 and TRBJ2-6, with D perhaps TRBD1 (6 bases). In germline, CDR1 is SEHNR, CDR2 FQNEAQ (reference sequence). This CDR3 region has 16 residues. Trimming shortened V by 3 bases and J by 0 bases, and 9 bases separated the two germline ends.

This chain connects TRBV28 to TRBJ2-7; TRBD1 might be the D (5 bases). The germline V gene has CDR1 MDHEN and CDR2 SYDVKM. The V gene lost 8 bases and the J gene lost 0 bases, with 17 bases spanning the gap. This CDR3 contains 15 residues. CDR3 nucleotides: TGTGCCAGCTCCCCCTCAGGGATGAGCTCCTACGAGCAGTACTTC. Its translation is CASSPSGMSSYEQYF.

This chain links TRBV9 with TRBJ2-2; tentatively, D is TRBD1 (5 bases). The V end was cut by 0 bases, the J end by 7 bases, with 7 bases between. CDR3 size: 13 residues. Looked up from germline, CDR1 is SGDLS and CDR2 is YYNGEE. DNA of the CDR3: TGTGCCAGCAGCGTAGTGACAGTCGGGGAGCTGTTTTTT. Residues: CASSVVTVGELFF.

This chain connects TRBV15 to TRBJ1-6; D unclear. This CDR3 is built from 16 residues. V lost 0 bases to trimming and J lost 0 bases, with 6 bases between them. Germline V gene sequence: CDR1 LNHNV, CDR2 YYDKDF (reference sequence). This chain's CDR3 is CATSRDRDSYNSPLHF. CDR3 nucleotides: TGTGCCACCAGCAGAGATCGAGACTCCTATAATTCACCCCTCCACTTT. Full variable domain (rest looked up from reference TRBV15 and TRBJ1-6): DAMVIQNPRYQVTQFGKPVTLSCSQTLNHNVMYWYQQKSSQAPKLLFHYYDKDFNNEADTPDNFQSRRPNTSFCFLDIRSPGLGDTAMYLCATSRDRDSYNSPLHFGNGTRLTVT.

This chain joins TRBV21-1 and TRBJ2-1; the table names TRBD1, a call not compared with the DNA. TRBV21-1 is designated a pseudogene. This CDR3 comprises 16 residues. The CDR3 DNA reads TGTGCCAGCATCCGGGACAGGGGGCGAAGTTGGCATGAGCAGTTCTTC. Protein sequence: CASIRDRGRSWHEQFF.

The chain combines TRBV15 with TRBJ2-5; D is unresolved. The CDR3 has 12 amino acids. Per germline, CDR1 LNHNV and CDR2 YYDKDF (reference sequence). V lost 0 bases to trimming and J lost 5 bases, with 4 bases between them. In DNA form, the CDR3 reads TGTGCCACCAGCAGAGACGTTGAGACCCAGTACTTC. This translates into CATSRDVETQYF. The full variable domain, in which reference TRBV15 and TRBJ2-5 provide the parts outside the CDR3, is DAMVIQNPRYQVTQFGKPVTLSCSQTLNHNVMYWYQQKSSQAPKLLFHYYDKDFNNEADTPDNFQSRRPNTSFCFLDIRSPGLGDTAMYLCATSRDVETQYFGPGTRLLVL.

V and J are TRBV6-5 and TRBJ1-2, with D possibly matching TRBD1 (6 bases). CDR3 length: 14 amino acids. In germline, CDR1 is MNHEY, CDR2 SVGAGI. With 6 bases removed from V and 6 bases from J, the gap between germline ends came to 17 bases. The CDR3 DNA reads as TGTGCCAGCAGGTCCAACCAGGGGAAGAATGGCTACACCTTC. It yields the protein CASRSNQGKNGYTF.

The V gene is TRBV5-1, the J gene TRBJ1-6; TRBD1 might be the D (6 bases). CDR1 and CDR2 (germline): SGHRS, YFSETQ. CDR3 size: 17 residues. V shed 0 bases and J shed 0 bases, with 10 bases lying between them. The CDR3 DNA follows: TGCGCCAGCAGCTTGGCCGGGGGGCACTCCTATAATTCACCCCTCCACTTT. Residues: CASSLAGGHSYNSPLHF.

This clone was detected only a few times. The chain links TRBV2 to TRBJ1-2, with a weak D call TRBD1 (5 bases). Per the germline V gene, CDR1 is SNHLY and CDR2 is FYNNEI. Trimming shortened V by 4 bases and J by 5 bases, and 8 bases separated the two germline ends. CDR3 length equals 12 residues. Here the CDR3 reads CASSVQGYGYTF. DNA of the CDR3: TGTGCCAGCAGTGTGCAGGGTTATGGCTACACCTTC.